A single sample is the source of the 3 T cell receptor beta chains below, sequenced in a study of shared clonotypes between healthy human individuals. Cells designated naive CD8 were CD45RO-negative and were positively selected for CCR7, with terminally differentiated effector memory CD45RA+ cells excluded. Using immunoSEQ multiplex PCR, the repertoire was profiled, and TCRdb retains in-frame clones only, with some absent. Among fewer than 850,000 clones listed, roughly 96% were seen once. The source material was naive CD8+ T cells sorted from blood. Receptors were obtained from a man aged 25-45 years in good health.

The J gene is TRBJ1-5, the V gene TRBV4-1; D might be TRBD1 (5 bases). Trimming took 0 bases from V and 9 from J, leaving 15 bases between them. Germline CDR1 reads MGHRA; CDR2 reads YSYEKL. This CDR3 spans 15 amino acids. CDR3 coding DNA: TGCGCCAGCAGCCAAGAACAGGTGACAAGGGGGCCCCAGCATTTT. Translation: CASSQEQVTRGPQHF.

The chain carries TRBV11-2 and TRBJ2-5; 7 bases agree with TRBD2. V shed 5 bases, J shed 7 bases, and the junction held 22 bases outside the gene matches. The CDR3 spans 18 residues. Germline values: CDR1 SGHAT, CDR2 FQNNGV. The CDR3 sequence: CASSPPLSGLAALGTQYF. CDR3 coding DNA: TGTGCCAGCAGCCCCCCACTTTCCGGCCTAGCGGCCCTCGGGACCCAGTACTTC.

V usage is TRBV4-1 and J usage is TRBJ2-1, with TRBD1 as a possible D gene (7 bases). The V gene lost 1 base and the J gene lost 4 bases, with 11 bases spanning the gap. CDR3 length: 15 residues. The V gene's germline CDR1 is MGHRA and CDR2 YSYEKL. The CDR3 loop reads CASSQGPGGYNEQFF. As DNA, the CDR3 is TGCGCCAGCAGCCAAGGGCCAGGGGGGTACAATGAGCAGTTCTTC.